This T cell receptor (beta chain) was identified during a study of Tregs in tolerant kidney transplant recipients. Overall study: Recipient cells were told from donor cells by antibody staining.

A remark on this clone: Its specificity is unknown.

Method: immunoSEQ multiplex PCR; TCRdb's copy keeps in-frame clones and lacks some. The data show 15,000 to 25,000 clones, with roughly 65% seen just once and 3% to 3.5% held by the top ten. The sequencing sample was made of Tregs from blood cultured with allogeneic cells. The TCR originated in a human donor in good health.

CDR3 region: CASNSGGSNQPQHF. The CDR3 coding sequence is TGTGCCAGTAACTCAGGGGGCAGTAATCAGCCCCAGCATTTT. This chain uses TRBV19 with TRBJ1-5; TRBD1 matches 8 bases. The ends lost 7 bases at V and 4 bases at J; junction bases unmatched: 6. The CDR3 extends over 14 amino acids. The V gene's germline CDR1 is LNHDA and CDR2 SQIVND (reference sequence). Complete variable domain (other parts from reference TRBV19 and TRBJ1-5): DGGITQSPKYLFRKEGQNVTLSCEQNLNHDAMYWYRQDPGQGLRLIYYSQIVNDFQKGDIAEGYSVSREKKESFPLTVTSAQKNPTAFYLCASNSGGSNQPQHFGDGTRLSIL.